The present T cell receptor beta chain was sequenced within a study of CD8+ T cells in alopecia areata. Study-level background: Tofacitinib dosing lasted 6 to 18 months, which was then followed by 6 months off drug.

In each case, RNA was isolated and then reverse transcribed into cDNA as the sequencing template. Assay used: immunoSEQ multiplex PCR; TCRdb lists only in-frame clones, some missing. The sample yields some 160,000 clones, less than 70% seen once. A few counts support this clone. The antigen is unknown. General study results and limits: Expanded CD8+ clones among the top 100, as well as scalp clonality, were significantly decreased by tofacitinib. Clonality in lesional scalp, especially alopecia totalis/universalis, exceeded that of normal scalp.

Treatment noted: oral pan-JAK inhibitor, 5-10 mg twice daily. Researchers took lesional scalp punch biopsies and peripheral blood from people who were alopecia areata patients. This clonotype originated in a human donor with alopecia areata. Sample: CD4+ T cells sorted from blood, taken at week 4, from a patient treated with tofacitinib.

The CDR3 nucleotides read TGTGCCAGCAGGGACCGGGACAGGGTGTCTGAAAAACTGTTTTTT. This codes for CASRDRDRVSEKLFF. The V and J genes are TRBV2 and TRBJ1-4, with 9 bases matching TRBD1. This CDR3 comprises 15 residues. V shed 6 bases and J 7 bases; nucleotides not matched to a gene: 9. Germline lookup yields CDR1 SNHLY and CDR2 FYNNEI.